This T cell receptor (beta chain) was observed in a study of blood T cell repertoires in COVID-19. Clones were read by immunoSEQ multiplex PCR, and TCRdb kept only the in-frame ones, dropping some. Of about 240,000 clones listed, under 85% are singletons. This CDR3 comprises 15 residues. Germline V gene lookup returns CDR1 MNHEY and CDR2 SMNVEV (reference sequence). V lost 3 bases to trimming and J lost 4 bases, with 10 bases between them. The gene calls are TRBV27 and TRBJ2-6; D uncertain. The material sequenced was peripheral blood. The source is a man aged 25-45 years who had recovered from COVID-19. CDR3 protein: CASSLAESGANVLTF. CDR3 coding DNA: TGTGCCAGCAGTTTGGCAGAATCCGGGGCCAACGTCCTGACTTTC.